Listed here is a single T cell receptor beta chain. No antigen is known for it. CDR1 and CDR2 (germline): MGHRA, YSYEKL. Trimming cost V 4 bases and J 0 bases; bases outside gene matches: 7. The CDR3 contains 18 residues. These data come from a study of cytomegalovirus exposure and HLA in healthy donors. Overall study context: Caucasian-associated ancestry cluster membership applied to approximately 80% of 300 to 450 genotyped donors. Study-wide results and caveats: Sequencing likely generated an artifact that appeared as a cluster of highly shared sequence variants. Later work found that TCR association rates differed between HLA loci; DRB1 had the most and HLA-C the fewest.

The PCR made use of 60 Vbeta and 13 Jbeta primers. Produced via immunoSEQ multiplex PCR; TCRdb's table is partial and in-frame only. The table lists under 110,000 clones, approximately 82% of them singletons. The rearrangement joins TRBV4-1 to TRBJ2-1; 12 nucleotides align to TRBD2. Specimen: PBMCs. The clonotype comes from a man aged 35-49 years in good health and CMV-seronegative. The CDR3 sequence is CASSPSLAGGSSYNEQFF. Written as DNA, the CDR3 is TGCGCCAGCAGCCCCAGCCTAGCGGGGGGGAGCTCCTACAATGAGCAGTTCTTC.